These 11 T cell receptor beta chains came from one sample sequenced in a study of blood T cell repertoires in COVID-19. The protocol was immunoSEQ multiplex PCR, while the TCRdb copy is restricted to in-frame clones and leaves out a portion. The sample lists roughly 140,000 clones, roughly 82% seen once, with roughly 10% in the top ten. The sequencing sample was made of peripheral blood. The origin of the receptors is a man in his sixties with active or convalescent COVID-19.

The chain has TRBV6-6 and TRBJ1-1, with D tentatively TRBD1 (6 bases). V was clipped by 6 bases and J by 5 bases, with 19 bases between them. The CDR3 is 15 residues long. Germline assignment: CDR1 MNHNY and CDR2 SVGAGI (reference sequence). CDR3 in amino acids: CASRKSDRSRTEAFF. For the CDR3, the DNA is TGTGCCAGCAGAAAATCAGACAGGTCAAGGACTGAAGCTTTCTTT.

This chain links TRBV18 with TRBJ1-2; D remains ambiguous. The CDR3 consists of 16 residues. V was shortened by 3 bases and J by 5 bases, with 19 bases between the two germline ends. The germline CDR1 and CDR2 sequences are KGHSH and LQKENI. This chain's CDR3 is CASSPPWAGTSYGYTF. For the CDR3, the DNA is TGTGCCAGCTCACCTCCTTGGGCGGGAACCAGTTATGGCTACACCTTC.

J is TRBJ1-5 and V is TRBV10-2, with D uncertain. Germline V gene lookup returns CDR1 WSHSY and CDR2 SAAADI. This CDR3 is built from 18 residues. The ends were cut back, 0 bases at V and 1 base at J, with 16 bases in the middle. CDR3: CASSESILDRGSNQPQHF. CDR3 in DNA: TGCGCCAGCAGTGAGTCGATCTTAGACCGAGGGAGCAATCAGCCCCAGCATTTT.

This clone showed up just a few times. The junction departs from germline at one end; a sequencing error may be responsible. The chain uses TRBV14 and TRBJ2-1; D perhaps matches TRBD2 (6 bases). CDR1 and CDR2 from the germline V gene are SGHDN and FVKESK. The CDR3 runs 19 residues. Here the CDR3 DNA reads TGTGCCAGCAGCAAAGATAATTGGTACGAGACTAGTAACTCCCTTAAGCAGTTCTTC. Protein sequence: CASSKDNWYETSNSLKQFF.

The J gene is TRBJ1-5, the V gene TRBV29-1; TRBD1 is a possible D gene (5 bases). The germline CDR1 and CDR2 sequences are SQVTM and ANQGSEA. The CDR3 sequence is 13 residues long. Trimming cost V 6 bases and J 0 bases, with 9 bases left between them. The CDR3 here is CSVQGYSNQPQHF. DNA of the CDR3: TGCAGCGTCCAGGGTTATAGCAATCAGCCCCAGCATTTT.

The rearrangement links TRBV3-1 (or the pseudogene TRBV3-2) to TRBJ1-5; D gene unclear. The ends were cut back, 0 bases at V and 7 bases at J, with 10 bases in the middle. The CDR3 loop spans 14 amino acids. Germline CDR1 and CDR2: LGHDT and YNNKEL (reference sequence). This CDR3 reads CASSQDRGAQPQHF. CDR3 bases: TGTGCCAGCAGCCAAGATCGGGGAGCCCAGCCCCAGCATTTT.

This chain connects TRBV30 to TRBJ1-5; 7 nucleotides agree with TRBD1. Per germline, CDR1 GTSNPN and CDR2 SVGIG (reference sequence). This CDR3 is 13 amino acids long. V lost 6 bases, J lost 4 bases, and 6 bases stayed unmatched. CDR3 residues: CACKGQPNQPQHF. Here the CDR3 DNA reads TGTGCCTGCAAGGGACAGCCTAATCAGCCCCAGCATTTT.

The chain is built from TRBV4-1 and TRBJ2-7, with D possibly matching TRBD2 (5 bases). Germline V gene lookup returns CDR1 MGHRA and CDR2 YSYEKL. This CDR3 is built from 13 residues. Trimming pared 3 bases from V and 4 bases from J, leaving 10 bases between. CDR3: CASSQFSGYEQYF. The CDR3 DNA is TGCGCCAGCAGCCAGTTTTCGGGGTACGAGCAGTACTTC.

The chain employs TRBV5-1 and TRBJ2-1; 9 bases agree with TRBD1. CDR3 size: 15 residues. CDR1 is SGHRS and CDR2 is YFSETQ in the germline V gene. Germline trimming cut 2 bases from V and 3 bases from J; bases unmatched to any gene: 3. CDR3 in DNA: TGCGCCAGCAGCTTCACGGGACAGGGCTACAATGAGCAGTTCTTC. Its translation: CASSFTGQGYNEQFF.

The chain links TRBV18 to TRBJ2-5; no firm D call. V was clipped by 2 bases and J by 5 bases, with 9 bases between them. This CDR3 is 13 amino acids long. Germline lookup yields CDR1 KGHSH and CDR2 LQKENI. CDR3 coding DNA: TGTGCCAGCTCACCAACGGGTCAGGAGACCCAGTACTTC. It is translated as CASSPTGQETQYF. The full variable domain, with the rest looked up from reference TRBV18 and TRBJ2-5, is NAGVMQNPRHLVRRRGQEARLRCSPMKGHSHVYWYRQLPEEGLKFMVYLQKENIIDESGMPKERFSAEFPKEGPSILRIQQVVRGDSAAYFCASSPTGQETQYFGPGTRLLVL.

The chain is built from TRBV5-1 and TRBJ2-7, with TRBD2 matching 10 bases. Germline CDR1 is SGHRS and CDR2 is YFSETQ. The V segment lost 2 bases and the J segment 3 bases; nucleotides outside the gene matches: 11. This CDR3 spans 17 amino acids. Written as DNA, the CDR3 is TGCGCCAGCAGCTTTAATCCTAGCGGGAGTAGGGGCTACGAGCAGTACGTC. It translates to CASSFNPSGSRGYEQYV.